This T cell receptor (beta chain) derives from a study of cytomegalovirus exposure and HLA in healthy donors. This clone was observed a handful of times. Its antigen remains unknown. Study-level points and caveats: Previously analyzed data showed that most TCR beta V segments were productive at a frequency of about 90% or about 30%. HLA allele associations emerged for under 20,000 TCR beta sequences in a later analysis, at 0.05 false discovery rate.

The PCR used 60 Vbeta and 13 Jbeta primers. The protocol was immunoSEQ multiplex PCR, while the TCRdb copy is restricted to in-frame clones and leaves out a portion. Here the sample spans approximately 130,000 clones, 70% to 90% being singletons. With V trimmed by 4 bases and J by 5 bases, 14 bases remained unmatched. The germline CDR1 and CDR2 sequences are SGHRS and YFSETQ. The CDR3 is made up of 17 amino acids. The chain has TRBV5-1 and TRBJ2-1, with 8 bases aligning to TRBD2. This receptor was taken from a middle-aged man in good health and CMV-seronegative. The sequencing sample was made of PBMCs. CDR3 protein: CASSPRGVAGPHNEQFF. Written as DNA, the CDR3 is TGCGCCAGCAGCCCCCGTGGGGTAGCGGGGCCTCACAATGAGCAGTTCTTC.